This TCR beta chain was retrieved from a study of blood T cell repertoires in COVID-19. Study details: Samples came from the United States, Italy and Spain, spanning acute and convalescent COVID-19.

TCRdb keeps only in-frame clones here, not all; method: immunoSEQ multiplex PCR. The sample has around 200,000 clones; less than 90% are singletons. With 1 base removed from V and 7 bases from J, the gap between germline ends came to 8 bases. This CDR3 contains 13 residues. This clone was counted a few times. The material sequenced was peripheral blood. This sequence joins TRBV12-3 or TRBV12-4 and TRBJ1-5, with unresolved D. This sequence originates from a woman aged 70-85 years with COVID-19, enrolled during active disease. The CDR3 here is CASSLELWQPQHF. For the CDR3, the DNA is TGTGCCAGCAGTTTAGAGCTGTGGCAGCCCCAGCATTTT.